A selection of T cell receptor beta chains follows, all from one sample in a study of regulatory T cells in long-lasting Graves disease. MiXCR, applied by TCRdb to the multiplex PCR reads, yields one record per CDR3 protein. The data hold 300,000 to 400,000 distinct CDR3 sequences, with around a sixth observed a single time. This sample comprised peripheral blood mononuclear cells (PBMCs), obtained at new diagnosis, from a patient treated with antithyroid drugs. Receptors originate from a female donor with Graves disease. The CDR3 runs from the conserved cysteine through the conserved F or W. The D gene is left open where the match is weak. Part of the rows lack a size; the others show once, few, many or a class for expanded clones.

DNA: TGTGCCAGCAGCCATCCCGGGGATCTATCGACTGAAGCTTTCTTT; CDR3: CASSHPGDLSTEAFF; V: TRBV3-1; J: TRBJ1-1; size: many; length: 15; D: NA
DNA: TGCGCCAGCAGCCAAGCGACAGGTTTGGGGAAAGCTTTCTTT; CDR3: CASSQATGLGKAFF; V: TRBV4-1; J: TRBJ1-1; size: NA; length: 14; D: NA
DNA: TGTGCCACCAGCCTGATAGCGGGGGATGTAAATGAGCAGTTCTTC; CDR3: CATSLIAGDVNEQFF; V: TRBV15; J: TRBJ2-1; size: NA; length: 15; D: TRBD2
DNA: TGTGCCAGCAGTTTTAAATATCGGGGCTACACCTTC; CDR3: CASSFKYRGYTF; V: TRBV28; J: TRBJ1-2; size: many; length: 12; D: NA
DNA: TGTGCCAGCAGTTACTCGAGTGTAACTGAAGCTTTCTTT; CDR3: CASSYSSVTEAFF; V: TRBV6-5; J: TRBJ1-1; size: many; length: 13; D: NA
DNA: TGTGTCAGCAGCCAAGTCACAACGGTCCCAGATACGCAGTATTTT; CDR3: CVSSQVTTVPDTQYF; V: TRBV14; J: TRBJ2-3; size: few; length: 15; D: NA
DNA: TGTGCCAGCAGTTTCGCAGGGGCACTTTCCTACGAGCAGTACTTC; CDR3: CASSFAGALSYEQYF; V: TRBV28; J: TRBJ2-7; size: many; length: 15; D: NA
DNA: TGTGCCAGCAGCTTAGGTCGGGCGAGTCGCGGGAGGACCCAAGAGACCCAGTACTTC; CDR3: CASSLGRASRGRTQETQYF; V: TRBV7-9; J: TRBJ2-5; size: NA; length: 19; D: TRBD2
DNA: TGTGCCAGCAGTTTCCGGGGGGCTGATCAGCCCCAGCATTTT; CDR3: CASSFRGADQPQHF; V: TRBV27; J: TRBJ1-5; size: NA; length: 14; D: NA
DNA: TGTGCCAGCTCATTGGGACAGGGGGAAAATTCACCCCTCCACTTT; CDR3: CASSLGQGENSPLHF; V: TRBV18; J: TRBJ1-6; size: NA; length: 15; D: TRBD1
DNA: TGTGCCAGCAGCTTAGTAACCGGGACAGGCCACACAGATACGCAGTATTTT; CDR3: CASSLVTGTGHTDTQYF; V: TRBV7-9; J: TRBJ2-3; size: NA; length: 17; D: TRBD1
DNA: TGCGCCAGCAGCCAACCCCTCGAGATAGAGCAGTTCTTC; CDR3: CASSQPLEIEQFF; V: TRBV4-1; J: TRBJ2-1; size: NA; length: 13; D: NA
DNA: TGCGCCAGCAGCTTGGGCAGGTATACCAATGAGCAGTTCTTC; CDR3: CASSLGRYTNEQFF; V: TRBV5-1; J: TRBJ2-1; size: few; length: 14; D: NA
DNA: TGTGCCAGCAGCCAAAGGACGGTACAAGAGACCCAGTACTTC; CDR3: CASSQRTVQETQYF; V: TRBV7-2; J: TRBJ2-5; size: NA; length: 14; D: NA
DNA: TGCAGTGCTGGACTAGCGGGGCAAGAGACCCAGTACTTC; CDR3: CSAGLAGQETQYF; V: TRBV20-1; J: TRBJ2-5; size: many; length: 13; D: TRBD2
DNA: TGTGCCAGTTGGGACCGGGTCAGGCGAAATGGCTACACCTTC; CDR3: CASWDRVRRNGYTF; V: TRBV19; J: TRBJ1-2; size: few; length: 14; D: NA
DNA: TGTGCCTGCGGGGGAAGGGCCGGGGGCAACAATGAGCAGTTCTTC; CDR3: CACGGRAGGNNEQFF; V: TRBV30; J: TRBJ2-1; size: many; length: 15; D: NA
DNA: TGTGCCAGCAGTTTTGAGGGTCGGAACTACGAGCAGTACTTC; CDR3: CASSFEGRNYEQYF; V: TRBV28; J: TRBJ2-7; size: many; length: 14; D: NA
DNA: TGTGCCAGCAGCCTTAGTCAAGAGACCCGCCATTTGTTTTTT; CDR3: CASSLSQETRHLFF; V: TRBV5-5; J: TRBJ1-4; size: few; length: 14; D: NA
DNA: TGTGCCAGCAGCGACCCGACAGGTCTCTATGGCTACACCTTC; CDR3: CASSDPTGLYGYTF; V: TRBV9; J: TRBJ1-2; size: NA; length: 14; D: NA
DNA: TGTGCCAGCAGCCACGCGGGGGGACCGGGGGAGACCCAGTACTTC; CDR3: CASSHAGGPGETQYF; V: TRBV3-1; J: TRBJ2-5; size: many; length: 15; D: TRBD2
DNA: TGCAGTGCCACGGACAGGGGAGACTATACTCGAGAGACCCAGTACTTC; CDR3: CSATDRGDYTRETQYF; V: TRBV20-1; J: TRBJ2-5; size: once; length: 16; D: TRBD1
DNA: TGTGCCAGCCCGTTAGGACAGACGACAGGCTACGAGCAGTACTTC; CDR3: CASPLGQTTGYEQYF; V: TRBV6-1; J: TRBJ2-7; size: many; length: 15; D: NA
DNA: TGTGCCAGCAGTTACGTGACTAGCAGGAATGAGCAGTTCTTC; CDR3: CASSYVTSRNEQFF; V: TRBV6-2/TRBV6-3; J: TRBJ2-1; size: many; length: 14; D: TRBD2
DNA: TGTGCCAGCAGCGGGGGGACTAGCGGTCAAGAGACCCAGTACTTC; CDR3: CASSGGTSGQETQYF; V: TRBV2; J: TRBJ2-5; size: many; length: 15; D: TRBD2
DNA: TGTGCCAGCAGCTTAGAAGTAGGAGGGAATCAGCCCCAGCATTTT; CDR3: CASSLEVGGNQPQHF; V: TRBV7-2; J: TRBJ1-5; size: many; length: 15; D: NA
DNA: TGTGCCAGCAGTTACTCCCCGGGAGCGTCCCACGAGCAGTACTTC; CDR3: CASSYSPGASHEQYF; V: TRBV6-5; J: TRBJ2-7; size: many; length: 15; D: NA
DNA: TGTGCCAGCAGTTCTATAAAGGACAGCTATGGCTACACCTTC; CDR3: CASSSIKDSYGYTF; V: TRBV28; J: TRBJ1-2; size: many; length: 14; D: NA
DNA: TGCAGCGCCAACACCGGGACAGGGCCTGAAAAACTGTTTTTT; CDR3: CSANTGTGPEKLFF; V: TRBV29-1; J: TRBJ1-4; size: many; length: 14; D: TRBD1
DNA: TGTGCCAAGGGACTGAGCTTAAACACTGAAGCTTTCTTT; CDR3: CAKGLSLNTEAFF; V: TRBV2; J: TRBJ1-1; size: many; length: 13; D: NA
DNA: TGTGCCAGCAGTTGGGCAGGTTTCAATGAGCAGTTCTTC; CDR3: CASSWAGFNEQFF; V: TRBV27; J: TRBJ2-1; size: many; length: 13; D: NA
DNA: TGTGCCGTCAACAGGGGGAAAGTGGATCAGCCCCAGCATTTT; CDR3: CAVNRGKVDQPQHF; V: TRBV10-3; J: TRBJ1-5; size: many; length: 14; D: TRBD1
DNA: TGTGCCAGCACAGTCCCGTACCAAGAGACCCAGTACTTC; CDR3: CASTVPYQETQYF; V: TRBV28; J: TRBJ2-5; size: NA; length: 13; D: NA
DNA: TGCGCCAGCAGCCAAGATCCCAGACAGGGGACCGGGGAGCTGTTTTTT; CDR3: CASSQDPRQGTGELFF; V: TRBV4-1; J: TRBJ2-2; size: few; length: 16; D: TRBD1
DNA: TGTGCCAGCAGTATCCAAGTCCAGGGTCGACATACGCAGTATTTT; CDR3: CASSIQVQGRHTQYF; V: TRBV6-1; J: TRBJ2-3; size: many; length: 15; D: NA
DNA: TGTGCCAGCAGTTTGGGAGGGGTCGGAAACACCATATATTTT; CDR3: CASSLGGVGNTIYF; V: TRBV27; J: TRBJ1-3; size: few; length: 14; D: NA
DNA: TGCGCCAGCAGCTTGTCCCGGGACATCGCAACTAATGAAAAACTGTTTTTT; CDR3: CASSLSRDIATNEKLFF; V: TRBV5-1; J: TRBJ1-4; size: many; length: 17; D: NA
DNA: TGTGCCAGCAGCTTCTGGGGGACGAATTCACCCCTCCACTTT; CDR3: CASSFWGTNSPLHF; V: TRBV7-3; J: TRBJ1-6; size: many; length: 14; D: NA
DNA: TGTGCCAGCAGTTTGTCGTTACAGAGTTATGGCTACACCTTC; CDR3: CASSLSLQSYGYTF; V: TRBV6-2/TRBV6-3; J: TRBJ1-2; size: many; length: 14; D: NA
DNA: TGCGCCAGCAGCTTGGCCTCACAGATTTACAATGAGCAGTTCTTC; CDR3: CASSLASQIYNEQFF; V: TRBV5-1; J: TRBJ2-1; size: NA; length: 15; D: NA
DNA: TGTGCCAGCGGACAGGGTAGCACAGATACGCAGTATTTT; CDR3: CASGQGSTDTQYF; V: TRBV6-1; J: TRBJ2-3; size: few; length: 13; D: TRBD1
DNA: TGTGCCAGCAGCTTAGACGGAAGACAGGGAGCCTATGGCTACACCTTC; CDR3: CASSLDGRQGAYGYTF; V: TRBV7-9; J: TRBJ1-2; size: many; length: 16; D: TRBD1
DNA: TGCAGTGCTAGACCTAGCTCCTACGAGCAGTACTTC; CDR3: CSARPSSYEQYF; V: TRBV20-1; J: TRBJ2-7; size: many; length: 12; D: NA
DNA: TGTGCCAGCAGCTCCCGGGGTCGGGAAAGCTCCTACAATGAGCAGTTCTTC; CDR3: CASSSRGRESSYNEQFF; V: TRBV7-2; J: TRBJ2-1; size: many; length: 17; D: NA
DNA: TGTGCCAGCCGTCAAACAAGGGACATGAAGAGCTCTGGAAACACCATATATTTT; CDR3: CASRQTRDMKSSGNTIYF; V: TRBV6-7; J: TRBJ1-3; size: NA; length: 18; D: NA
DNA: TGCAGTGCTAGAGCTAGCGGGAGTAGCTCCTACAATGAGCAGTTCTTC; CDR3: CSARASGSSSYNEQFF; V: TRBV20-1; J: TRBJ2-1; size: many; length: 16; D: TRBD2
DNA: TGCAGTGCTACACAGGGTCACACTGAAGCTTTCTTT; CDR3: CSATQGHTEAFF; V: TRBV20-1; J: TRBJ1-1; size: many; length: 12; D: NA
DNA: TGTGCCAGCAGCTATTCGACAGGGGTCCTCACTGAAGCTTTCTTT; CDR3: CASSYSTGVLTEAFF; V: TRBV12-3/TRBV12-4; J: TRBJ1-1; size: many; length: 15; D: TRBD1
DNA: TGCGCCAGCAGCCCCCCCGGGACAGCTGACCGGGATGGCTACACCTTC; CDR3: CASSPPGTADRDGYTF; V: TRBV4-1; J: TRBJ1-2; size: NA; length: 16; D: TRBD1
DNA: TGTGCCAGCAGCTTTTTAGAGGGGTTTAACACTGACGCTTTCTTT; CDR3: CASSFLEGFNTDAFF; V: TRBV7-9; J: TRBJ1-1; size: NA; length: 15; D: NA
DNA: TGTGCCAGCAGCTCCGACAGGGAGTGGGGTCAGCCCCAGCATTTT; CDR3: CASSSDREWGQPQHF; V: TRBV7-9; J: TRBJ1-5; size: many; length: 15; D: TRBD1
DNA: TGTGCCGGCAGGTCGTCGGGGACGGCCCCGAGGCGGGACACCGGGGAGCTGTTTTTT; CDR3: CAGRSSGTAPRRDTGELFF; V: TRBV7-9; J: TRBJ2-2; size: NA; length: 19; D: NA
DNA: TGTGCCAGCAGGGGAGGACAGAGAAATCAGCCCCAGCATTTT; CDR3: CASRGGQRNQPQHF; V: TRBV2; J: TRBJ1-5; size: NA; length: 14; D: NA
DNA: TGTGCCAGCAGTGAGGGGCACCAGAACACTGAAGCTTTCTTT; CDR3: CASSEGHQNTEAFF; V: TRBV25-1; J: TRBJ1-1; size: NA; length: 14; D: NA
DNA: TGCAGCGTTGTTCGAAAAGGAGGGGGTCAGCCCCAGCATTTT; CDR3: CSVVRKGGGQPQHF; V: TRBV29-1; J: TRBJ1-5; size: many; length: 14; D: NA
DNA: TGTGCCAGCAGTTTTGATCGAGGGCCGAACACTGAAGCTTTCTTT; CDR3: CASSFDRGPNTEAFF; V: TRBV27; J: TRBJ1-1; size: many; length: 15; D: NA
DNA: TGTGCCTCCCGAACAGGTGTGATTTCCTATAATTCACCCCTCCACTTT; CDR3: CASRTGVISYNSPLHF; V: TRBV2; J: TRBJ1-6; size: many; length: 16; D: NA
DNA: TGTGCCAGCAGTTACGGGGAAGCCCTCTATGGCTACACCTTC; CDR3: CASSYGEALYGYTF; V: TRBV6-2/TRBV6-3; J: TRBJ1-2; size: many; length: 14; D: NA
DNA: TGTGCCAGCAGTCCGGGACTGACCTACAATGAGCAGTTCTTC; CDR3: CASSPGLTYNEQFF; V: TRBV27; J: TRBJ2-1; size: many; length: 14; D: NA
DNA: TGTGCCAGCAGCCTGGGACAGGGGGCCTCCTACGAGCAGTACTTC; CDR3: CASSLGQGASYEQYF; V: TRBV12-3/TRBV12-4; J: TRBJ2-7; size: many; length: 15; D: TRBD1